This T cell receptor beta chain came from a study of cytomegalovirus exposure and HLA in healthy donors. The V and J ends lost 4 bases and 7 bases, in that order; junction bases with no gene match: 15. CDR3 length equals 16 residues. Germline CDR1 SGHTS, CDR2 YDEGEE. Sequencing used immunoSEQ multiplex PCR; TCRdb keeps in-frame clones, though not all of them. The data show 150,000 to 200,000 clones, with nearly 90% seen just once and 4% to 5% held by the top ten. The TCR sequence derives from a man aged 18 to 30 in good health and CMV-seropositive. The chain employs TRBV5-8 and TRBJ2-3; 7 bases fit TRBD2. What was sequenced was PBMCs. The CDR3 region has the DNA TGTGCCAGCAGCCTGCGGACTAGTATTTCTGATAATACGCAGTATTTT. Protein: CASSLRTSISDNTQYF.